This entry is about one T cell receptor (beta chain). Its antigen is as yet unknown. The entry originates in a study of T cell responses to AZD1222 COVID-19 vaccine. The V gene end was trimmed by 2 bases and the J gene end by 6 bases; junction bases not matched to a gene: 9. The V gene's germline CDR1 is SNHLY and CDR2 FYNNEI. CDR3 length equals 17 residues. Overall study results and limits: Across spike, vaccine-associated CD4 TCRs were found, dominant at 160-218 and 743-854. White British ancestry dominated among donors, who included more females, and clonal diversity was possibly underestimated. Baseline serostatus was positive in only a handful of AZD1222 recipients.

Libraries were prepared by immunoSEQ multiplex PCR; TCRdb keeps only in-frame clonotypes and omits some of them. The sample comprises more than 150,000 clones, approximately 94% of which are singletons, and roughly 1.5% rests with the top ten. Sequenced material: peripheral blood, taken 28 days after the second AZD1222 dose. The chain uses TRBV2 and TRBJ2-1, with 11 bases fitting TRBD2. The TCR was taken from an adult who received the AZD1222 COVID-19 vaccine. The CDR3 DNA reads as TGTGCCAGCAGTGAATGGATAGCGGGAGGGCCGGTCAATGAGCAGTTCTTC. Amino acids: CASSEWIAGGPVNEQFF.